This T cell receptor beta chain is from a study of cytomegalovirus exposure and HLA in healthy donors. On this clone: Its antigen is as yet unknown.

Study-level results: Under in vitro conditions, three CMV-associated chains were confirmed as specific for CMV antigens.

CDR3 length: 16 amino acids. Trimming shortened V by 0 bases and J by 2 bases, and 11 bases separated the two germline ends. This table comes from immunoSEQ multiplex PCR, and its TCRdb copy is limited to in-frame clones, with some not included. The sample has roughly 150,000 clones, approximately 90% seen once. The donors were part of the validation cohort, which consisted of under 150 subjects and was separate from the first cohort of 666 subjects. The source of this sequence is a man in his late teens or twenties in good health and CMV-seronegative. This chain joins TRBV23-1 and TRBJ2-1; D perhaps matches TRBD1 (6 bases). TRBV23-1 is an open reading frame whose function is uncertain. Sample: PBMCs. The CDR3 region is CASSQSTPGAYNEQFF. Here the CDR3 DNA reads TGCGCCAGCAGTCAATCGACTCCAGGGGCCTACAATGAGCAGTTCTTC.